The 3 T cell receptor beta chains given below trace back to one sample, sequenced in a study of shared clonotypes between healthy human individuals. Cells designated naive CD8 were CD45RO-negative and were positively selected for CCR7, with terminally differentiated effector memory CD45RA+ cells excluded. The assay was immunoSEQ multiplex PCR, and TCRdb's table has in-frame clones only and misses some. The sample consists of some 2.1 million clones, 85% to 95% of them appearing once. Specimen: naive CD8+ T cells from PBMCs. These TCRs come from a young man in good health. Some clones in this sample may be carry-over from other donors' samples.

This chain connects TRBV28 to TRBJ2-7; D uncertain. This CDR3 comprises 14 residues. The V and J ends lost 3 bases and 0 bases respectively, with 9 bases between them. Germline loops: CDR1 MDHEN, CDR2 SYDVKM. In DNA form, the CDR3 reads TGTGCCAGCAGTTTTGCCGAAGGCTCCTACGAGCAGTACTTC. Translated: CASSFAEGSYEQYF.

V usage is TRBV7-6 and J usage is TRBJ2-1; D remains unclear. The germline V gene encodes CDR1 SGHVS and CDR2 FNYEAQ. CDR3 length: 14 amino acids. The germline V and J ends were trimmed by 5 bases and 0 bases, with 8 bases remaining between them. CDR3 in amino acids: CASSPDRSYNEQFF. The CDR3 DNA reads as TGTGCCAGCAGCCCGGACCGCTCCTACAATGAGCAGTTCTTC.

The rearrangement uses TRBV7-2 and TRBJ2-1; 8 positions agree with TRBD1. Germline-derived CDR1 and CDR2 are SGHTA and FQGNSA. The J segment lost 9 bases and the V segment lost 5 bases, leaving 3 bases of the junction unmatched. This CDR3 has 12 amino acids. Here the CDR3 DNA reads TGTGCCAGCAGCATCGGGACAGGTGAGCAGTTCTTC. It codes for CASSIGTGEQFF.